This paragraph covers one T cell receptor beta chain sequence. PCR employed 60 Vbeta and 13 Jbeta primers. Method: immunoSEQ multiplex PCR; TCRdb's copy keeps in-frame clones and lacks some. The clone table shows around 80,000 clones, with the ten largest holding 4.5% to 6%. This entry is derived from a study of cytomegalovirus exposure and HLA in healthy donors. V lost 4 bases and J lost 3, with 7 bases in between. The CDR3 is 13 amino acids. CDR1 and CDR2 (germline): KGHSH, LQKENI. Specimen: PBMCs. This clonotype was obtained from a middle-aged man in good health and CMV-seronegative. This rearrangement joins TRBV18 to TRBJ1-5, with TRBD1 as a possible D gene (6 bases). The CDR3: CASSRTDNQPQHF. The DNA for the CDR3 is TGTGCCAGCTCACGGACAGACAATCAGCCCCAGCATTTT.